This T cell receptor beta chain stems from a study of OX40 agonist ivuxolimab in advanced cancers. Study-wide results and caveats: By week 6 at 0.1 to 3.0 mg/kg, blood CD4+ and CD8+ T cells had expanded clonally.

Sequenced by immunoSEQ multiplex PCR; TCRdb stores in-frame clones only, minus some. The sample contains approximately 61,000 clones, approximately 90% of which appear only once. On this clone itself: Antigen unknown.

Trimming stripped 4 bases from V and 1 base from J, with 11 bases between. From germline, CDR1 is SGHNT and CDR2 YYREEE (reference sequence). This CDR3 has 14 amino acids. The chain couples TRBV5-4 to TRBJ1-1; tentative D call: TRBD1 (5 bases). The TCR was taken from an adult with an advanced solid tumor such as melanoma, head and neck, liver or kidney cancer. This specimen was CD4+ or CD8+ T cells sorted from blood, taken in a trial of the OX40 agonist ivuxolimab. CDR3 residues: CASSPRQKNTEAFF. The DNA of the CDR3 is TGTGCCAGCAGCCCCCGACAGAAGAACACTGAAGCTTTCTTT.